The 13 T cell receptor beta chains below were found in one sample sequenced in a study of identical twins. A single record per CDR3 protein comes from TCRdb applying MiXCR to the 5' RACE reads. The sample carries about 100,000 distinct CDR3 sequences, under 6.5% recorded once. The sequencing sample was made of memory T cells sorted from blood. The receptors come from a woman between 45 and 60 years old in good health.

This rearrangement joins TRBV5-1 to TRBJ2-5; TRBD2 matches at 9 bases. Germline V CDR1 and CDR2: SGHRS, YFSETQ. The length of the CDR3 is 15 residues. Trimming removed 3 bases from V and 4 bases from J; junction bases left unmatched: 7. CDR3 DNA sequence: TGCGCCAGCAGCTCGCGGGAGGGCCATGGAGAGACCCAGTACTTC. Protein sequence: CASSSREGHGETQYF.

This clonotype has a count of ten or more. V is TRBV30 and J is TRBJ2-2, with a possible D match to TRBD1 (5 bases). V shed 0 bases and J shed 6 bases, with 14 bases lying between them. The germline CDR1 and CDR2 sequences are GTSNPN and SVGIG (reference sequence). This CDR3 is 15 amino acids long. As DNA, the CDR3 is TGTGCCTGGAGTGTAACCAGGGTTCAGGCCGGGGAGCTGTTTTTT. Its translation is CAWSVTRVQAGELFF.

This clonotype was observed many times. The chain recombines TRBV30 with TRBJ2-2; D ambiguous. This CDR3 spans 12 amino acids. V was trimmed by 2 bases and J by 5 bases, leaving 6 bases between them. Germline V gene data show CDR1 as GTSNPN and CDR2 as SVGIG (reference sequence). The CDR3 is CAWSRVTGELFF. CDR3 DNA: TGTGCCTGGAGTCGTGTGACCGGGGAGCTGTTTTTT.

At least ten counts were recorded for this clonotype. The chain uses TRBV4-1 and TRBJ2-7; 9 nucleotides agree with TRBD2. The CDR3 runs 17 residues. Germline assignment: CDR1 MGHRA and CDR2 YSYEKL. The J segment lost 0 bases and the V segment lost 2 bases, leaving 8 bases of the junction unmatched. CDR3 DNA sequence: TGCGCCAGCAGCCAATTTTGGGGGGGACTAGCCTCCTACGAGCAGTACGTC. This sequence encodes CASSQFWGGLASYEQYV.

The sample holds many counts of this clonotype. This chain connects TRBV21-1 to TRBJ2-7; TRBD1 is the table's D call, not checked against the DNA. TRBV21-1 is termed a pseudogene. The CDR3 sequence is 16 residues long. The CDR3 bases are TGTGCCAGCAGCTTCCAGGTGGGCCGACAGGGCTACGAGCAGTACTTC. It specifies CASSFQVGRQGYEQYF.

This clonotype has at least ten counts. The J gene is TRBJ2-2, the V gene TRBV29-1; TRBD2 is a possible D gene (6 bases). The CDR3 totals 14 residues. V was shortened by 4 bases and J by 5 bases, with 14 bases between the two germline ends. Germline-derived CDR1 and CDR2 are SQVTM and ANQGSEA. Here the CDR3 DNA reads TGCAGCGTTGTTCGGGCCGCGGGGACCGGGGAGCTGTTTTTT. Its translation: CSVVRAAGTGELFF.

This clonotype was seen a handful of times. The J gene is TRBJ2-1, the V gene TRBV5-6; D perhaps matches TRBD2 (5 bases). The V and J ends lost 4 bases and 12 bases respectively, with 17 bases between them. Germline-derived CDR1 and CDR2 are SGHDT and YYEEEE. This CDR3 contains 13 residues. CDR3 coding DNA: TGTGCCAGCAGCCCGGACTCCTTTATGGTGCAGTTCTTC. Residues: CASSPDSFMVQFF.

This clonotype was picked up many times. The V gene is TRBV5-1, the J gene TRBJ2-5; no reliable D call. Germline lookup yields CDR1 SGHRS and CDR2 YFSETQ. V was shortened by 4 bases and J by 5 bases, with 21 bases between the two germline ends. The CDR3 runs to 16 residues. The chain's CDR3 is CASSQGSALLQETQYF. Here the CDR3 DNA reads TGCGCCAGCAGCCAAGGATCCGCATTGTTGCAGGAGACCCAGTACTTC.

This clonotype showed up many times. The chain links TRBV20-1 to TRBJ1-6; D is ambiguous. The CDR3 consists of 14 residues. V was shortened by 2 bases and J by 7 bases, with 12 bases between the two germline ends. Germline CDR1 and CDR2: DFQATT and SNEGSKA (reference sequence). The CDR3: CSARFGERNSPLHF. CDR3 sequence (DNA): TGCAGTGCTAGATTTGGGGAGCGCAATTCACCCCTCCACTTT.

CDR3 nucleotide sequence: TGTGCCAGCAGTGACGTACAGGGAAATCAGCCCCAGCATTTT. It translates to CASSDVQGNQPQHF. This rearrangement joins TRBV6-1 to TRBJ1-5; tentative D call: TRBD1 (6 bases). Germline CDR1 MNHNS, CDR2 SASEGT. The CDR3 sequence is 14 residues long. V dropped 3 bases and J dropped 4 bases, with 10 bases sitting between them.

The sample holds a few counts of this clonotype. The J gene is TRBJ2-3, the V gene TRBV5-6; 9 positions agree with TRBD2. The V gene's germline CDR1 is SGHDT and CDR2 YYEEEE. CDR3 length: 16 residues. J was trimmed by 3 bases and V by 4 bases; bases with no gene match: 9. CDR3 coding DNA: TGTGCCAGCAGCCCCCCTTGGAGCGGGGGGACAGATACGCAGTATTTT. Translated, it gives CASSPPWSGGTDTQYF.

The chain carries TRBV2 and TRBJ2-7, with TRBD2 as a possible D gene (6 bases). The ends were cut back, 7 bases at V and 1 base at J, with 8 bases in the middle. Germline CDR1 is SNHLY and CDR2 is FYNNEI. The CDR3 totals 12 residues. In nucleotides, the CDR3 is TGTGCCAGCACGGGGGATTCCTACGAGCAGTACTTC. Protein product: CASTGDSYEQYF.

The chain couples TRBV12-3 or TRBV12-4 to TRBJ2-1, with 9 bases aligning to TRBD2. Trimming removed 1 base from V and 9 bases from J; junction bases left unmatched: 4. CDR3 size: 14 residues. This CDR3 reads CASSLGGRGVEQFF. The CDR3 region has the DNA TGTGCCAGCAGTTTAGGCGGGAGGGGGGTTGAGCAGTTCTTC.